A single sample gave rise to the 13 T cell receptor beta chains below, sequenced in a study of CD8 T cells in Susac syndrome. 0.5 to 1 ug RNA was reverse transcribed with random hexamers. TCRdb reprocessed the immunoSEQ multiplex PCR reads via MiXCR and lists one record per CDR3 protein. The profile shows 400,000 to 550,000 distinct CDR3 sequences, 85% to 90% of them singletons. The sample taken for sequencing was CD8+ T cells from PBMCs. These receptors came from a human donor with multiple sclerosis.

The V and J genes are TRBV20-1 and TRBJ2-5; no clear D. The CDR3 has 14 residues. Trimming removed 0 bases from V and 2 bases from J, with 10 bases in between. Germline lookup yields CDR1 DFQATT and CDR2 SNEGSKA (reference sequence). The chain's CDR3 is CSARDTTEQETQYF. CDR3 DNA: TGCAGTGCTAGAGATACAACTGAACAAGAGACCCAGTACTTC.

The V gene is TRBV7-8, the J gene TRBJ2-7; D assignment may be TRBD1 or TRBD2 (6 bases each). Trimming took 1 base from V and 2 from J, leaving 12 bases between them. This CDR3 is built from 15 residues. Germline-derived CDR1 and CDR2 are SGHVS and FQNEAQ. In nucleotides, the CDR3 is TGTGCCAGCAGCTTAGTAACGGGGGCCGCCTACGAGCAGTACTTC. Protein: CASSLVTGAAYEQYF. Full variable domain (remainder filled in from reference TRBV7-8 and TRBJ2-7): GAGVSQSPRYKVAKRGQDVALRCDPISGHVSLFWYQQALGQGPEFLTYFQNEAQLDKSGLPSDRFFAERPEGSVSTLKIQRTQQEDSAVYLCASSLVTGAAYEQYFGPGTRLTVT.

This clonotype was seen just once. The chain recombines TRBV9 with TRBJ2-6, with D unresolved. The CDR3 contains 16 residues. Germline V CDR1 and CDR2: SGDLS, YYNGEE. The V end lost 0 bases, the J end lost 0 bases, and 7 bases lay between the germline ends. CDR3 sequence reads: CASSVEVTSGANVLTF. The CDR3 nucleotides are TGTGCCAGCAGCGTAGAAGTGACCTCTGGGGCCAACGTCCTGACTTTC.

This clonotype came up a few times. The rearrangement uses TRBV7-9 and TRBJ2-7; D not certain. Germline CDR1 SEHNR, CDR2 FQNEAQ (reference sequence). The V and J ends lost 11 bases and 2 bases respectively, with 16 bases between them. The CDR3 consists of 13 residues. The CDR3 DNA follows: TGTGCCTCCCGCGCAGTACATCCCTACGAGCAGTACTTC. Its protein is CASRAVHPYEQYF.

In its sample, this clonotype was seen once. The chain has TRBV23-1 and TRBJ1-2; TRBD1 matches 7 bases. TRBV23-1 is an ORF, and what it does is uncertain. The CDR3 extends over 11 amino acids. The V segment lost 6 bases and the J segment 6 bases; nucleotides outside the gene matches: 1. The CDR3 sequence: CASRGQHGYTF. DNA for the CDR3: TGCGCCAGCAGGGGACAGCATGGCTACACCTTC.

The gene calls are TRBV6-1 and TRBJ2-2; 9 positions agree with TRBD2. The CDR3 is made up of 15 amino acids. Germline V gene sequence: CDR1 MNHNS, CDR2 SASEGT. Trimming took 5 bases from V and 6 from J; bases not matched to a gene: 7. CDR3: CASSPLAGQAGELFF. Here the CDR3 DNA reads TGTGCCAGCAGTCCTCTAGCGGGGCAAGCCGGGGAGCTGTTTTTT.

The chain combines TRBV4-1 with TRBJ1-1; D is unclear. Germline values: CDR1 MGHRA, CDR2 YSYEKL. The CDR3 is 15 residues long. V was cut by 0 bases and J by 4 bases, with 12 bases left in between. The DNA for the CDR3 is TGCGCCAGCAGCCAAGATGGTAGCGCCACCACTGAAGCTTTCTTT. Translated: CASSQDGSATTEAFF.

This rearrangement joins TRBV19 to TRBJ1-5; no clear D gene. Trimming took off 7 bases at V and 2 bases at J, with 12 bases between the two ends. Germline V gene lookup returns CDR1 LNHDA and CDR2 SQIVND (reference sequence). This CDR3 has 14 amino acids. The CDR3 region is CASTTAVGNQPQHF. The DNA for the CDR3 is TGTGCCAGTACCACAGCGGTGGGCAATCAGCCCCAGCATTTT.

The chain recombines TRBV29-1 with TRBJ1-1; 10 bases match TRBD1. V shed 3 bases, J shed 6 bases, and the junction held 10 bases outside the gene matches. CDR3 length equals 15 residues. Looked up from germline, CDR1 is SQVTM and CDR2 is ANQGSEA. The CDR3 coding sequence is TGCAGCGTTGATGGGACAGGGGAAAGACGTCCTGAAGCTTTCTTT. Its translation: CSVDGTGERRPEAFF.

The rearrangement links TRBV12-3 or TRBV12-4 to TRBJ1-4; tentatively, D is TRBD1 (5 bases). V lost 10 bases to trimming and J lost 5 bases, with 11 bases between them. This CDR3 contains 12 residues. The CDR3 DNA reads TGTGCCACACGGGACCAAAATGAAAAACTGTTTTTT. This gives the protein CATRDQNEKLFF.

The chain uses TRBV18 and TRBJ1-5; D perhaps matches TRBD1 (5 bases). The CDR3 spans 14 residues. Germline V gene data show CDR1 as KGHSH and CDR2 as LQKENI. Trimming pared 2 bases from V and 10 bases from J, leaving 15 bases between. CDR3 amino acids: CASSPRGRLSPQHF. As DNA, the CDR3 is TGTGCCAGCTCACCAAGGGGCCGACTTTCTCCCCAGCATTTT.

This chain connects TRBV6-5 to TRBJ2-1; TRBD1 is a possible D gene (5 bases). This CDR3 is 14 amino acids long. Trimming took 6 bases from V and 5 from J, leaving 14 bases between them. From germline, CDR1 is MNHEY and CDR2 SVGAGI. The DNA of the CDR3 is TGTGCCAGCAGCCCGACAGTTATAAACAATGAGCAGTTCTTC. Translating it yields CASSPTVINNEQFF.

The V gene is TRBV2, the J gene TRBJ1-2; D possibly corresponds to TRBD1 (5 bases). From germline, CDR1 is SNHLY and CDR2 FYNNEI. The CDR3 is 14 amino acids. V was shortened by 6 bases and J by 1 base, with 12 bases between the two germline ends. Written as DNA, the CDR3 is TGTGCCAGCAGGGAAACAGGAATTAACTATGGCTACACCTTC. It codes for CASRETGINYGYTF.